The next 14 T cell receptor beta chains were all read from a single sample in a study of identical twins. A single record per CDR3 protein comes from TCRdb applying MiXCR to the 5' RACE reads. This table has roughly 190,000 distinct CDR3 sequences, about 15% appearing once. This sample was also put to use in a study of T cells expressing NK-cell markers.

Sequenced sample: CD8+ T cells sorted from blood. These receptor sequences come from a woman in her late teens or twenties in good health.

The chain couples TRBV9 to TRBJ1-1; D is undetermined. The ends were cut back, 0 bases at V and 1 base at J, with 4 bases in the middle. Germline lookup yields CDR1 SGDLS and CDR2 YYNGEE. This CDR3 has 13 amino acids. As DNA, the CDR3 is TGTGCCAGCAGCGTAGAGGAGAACACTGAAGCTTTCTTT. It codes for CASSVEENTEAFF.

The gene calls are TRBV7-9 and TRBJ2-1; D is unresolved. This CDR3 is 15 amino acids long. The V gene's germline CDR1 is SEHNR and CDR2 FQNEAQ (reference sequence). V lost 1 base to trimming and J lost 4 bases, with 11 bases between them. DNA of the CDR3: TGTGCCAGCAGCTTAGATAGACGCCGTTACAATGAGCAGTTCTTC. Translation: CASSLDRRRYNEQFF.

Turning to this clonotype: One end of the junction fails to match germline, which may point to a read error. V usage is TRBV7-9 and J usage is TRBJ2-1; D ambiguous. The CDR3 spans 14 residues. The V gene's germline CDR1 is SEHNR and CDR2 FQNEAQ (reference sequence). CDR3 sequence: CASSPNPLSNDQFF. CDR3 DNA: TGTGCCAGCAGCCCGAACCCCTTAAGCAATGATCAGTTCTTC.

In this sample, this clonotype turned up once. This sequence joins TRBV6-1 and TRBJ2-7; no firm D call. Germline-derived CDR1 and CDR2 are MNHNS and SASEGT. The CDR3 consists of 13 residues. Deletions cut 5 bases from V and 3 bases from J, with 11 bases between. DNA for the CDR3: TGTGCCAGCAGTCTTACAGAAATCTACGAGCAGTACTTC. Encoded protein: CASSLTEIYEQYF.

This clonotype has just a few counts. This chain uses TRBV3-1 with TRBJ2-7; D is tentatively TRBD1 or TRBD2 (5 bases each). CDR1 and CDR2 from the germline V gene are LGHDT and YNNKEL (reference sequence). This CDR3 spans 14 amino acids. Trimming took off 1 base at V and 6 bases at J, with 13 bases between the two ends. The CDR3 loop reads CASSQAGLGLEQYF. The DNA for the CDR3 is TGTGCCAGCAGCCAAGCGGGGCTCGGCCTCGAGCAGTACTTC.

This chain links TRBV13 with TRBJ2-7, with TRBD2 identical over 8 bases. The length of the CDR3 is 13 residues. Germline values: CDR1 PRHDT, CDR2 FYEKMQ (reference sequence). Trimming at V came to 8 bases and at J to 1 base, leaving 4 bases not matched to a gene. The CDR3 here is CASGSGRSYEQYF. Written as DNA, the CDR3 is TGTGCCAGCGGGAGCGGGAGATCCTACGAGCAGTACTTC.

The J gene is TRBJ2-5, the V gene TRBV20-1; possible D gene TRBD1, 6 bases. The CDR3 is made up of 15 amino acids. Trimming pared 2 bases from V and 4 bases from J, leaving 17 bases between. Germline V gene data show CDR1 as DFQATT and CDR2 as SNEGSKA (reference sequence). The CDR3 reads CSARPNQGSIETQYF. The CDR3 nucleotides read TGCAGTGCTAGACCCAATCAGGGGTCGATAGAGACCCAGTACTTC.

V is TRBV27 and J is TRBJ2-3, with D unclear. The V gene lost 6 bases and the J gene lost 3 bases, with 7 bases spanning the gap. The germline gives CDR1 MNHEY, CDR2 SMNVEV (reference sequence). The CDR3 length is 12 residues. The CDR3 nucleotides read TGTGCCAGCAGATCGCAAACAGATACGCAGTATTTT. It yields the protein CASRSQTDTQYF.

The chain employs TRBV7-6 and TRBJ2-3; tentatively, D is TRBD2 (6 bases). The germline V and J ends were trimmed by 1 base and 0 bases, with 8 bases remaining between them. The V gene's germline CDR1 is SGHVS and CDR2 FNYEAQ. The CDR3 is 15 amino acids. The CDR3 region is CASSLVAESTDTQYF. CDR3 sequence (DNA): TGTGCCAGCAGCTTAGTAGCGGAAAGCACAGATACGCAGTATTTT. Full variable domain (outside the CDR3, taken from reference TRBV7-6 and TRBJ2-3): GAGVSQSPRYKVTKRGQDVALRCDPISGHVSLYWYRQALGQGPEFLTYFNYEAQQDKSGLPNDRFSAERPEGSISTLTIQRTEQRDSAMYRCASSLVAESTDTQYFGPGTRLTVL.

This clonotype was found many times. The V gene is TRBV14, the J gene TRBJ1-1; D unresolved. The CDR3 runs to 12 residues. Deletions cut 0 bases from V and 11 bases from J, with 10 bases between. Germline CDR1 SGHDN, CDR2 FVKESK. The CDR3 DNA reads as TGTGCCAGCAGCCAAGAAAATCTATGGGCTTTCTTT. Protein product: CASSQENLWAFF.

The chain recombines TRBV6-1 with TRBJ1-2; tentative D call: TRBD1 (5 bases). V lost 1 base, J lost 5 bases, and 11 bases lay in between. The CDR3 has 14 residues. CDR1 is MNHNS and CDR2 is SASEGT in the germline V gene. The CDR3 sequence is CASSEEGHVYGYTF. The CDR3 nucleotides read TGTGCCAGCAGTGAAGAGGGGCATGTATATGGCTACACCTTC.

The chain is built from TRBV9 and TRBJ2-5; 7 bases are a match to TRBD2. With 0 bases clipped from V and 5 bases from J, the junction kept 4 bases outside the gene matches. The germline CDR1 and CDR2 sequences are SGDLS and YYNGEE. There are 14 residues in the CDR3. As DNA, the CDR3 is TGTGCCAGCAGCGTAGAGGGAGGGATTGAGACCCAGTACTTC. Amino acid sequence: CASSVEGGIETQYF.

This clonotype was seen a handful of times. The genes are TRBV29-1 and TRBJ1-3; TRBD1 matches at 7 bases. The CDR3 is 14 residues long. The germline V gene has CDR1 SQVTM and CDR2 ANQGSEA. V lost 6 bases to trimming and J lost 4 bases; unmatched junction nucleotides: 9. CDR3 sequence (DNA): TGCAGCGTCGCGAGCAGGGGGTACGGAAACACCATATATTTT. This translates into CSVASRGYGNTIYF.

As for this clonotype: This sequence may be a read error, since a much larger clone differs from it by one base. The chain recombines TRBV12-3 or TRBV12-4 with TRBJ2-1; 7 bases match TRBD2. The trim removed 0 bases at V and 2 bases at J, leaving 1 base unmatched. The CDR3 extends over 15 amino acids. This CDR3 is CASSLAGGTYNEQFF. CDR3 coding DNA: TGTGCCAGCAGTTTAGCGGGAGGGACCTACAATGAGCAGTTCTTC.